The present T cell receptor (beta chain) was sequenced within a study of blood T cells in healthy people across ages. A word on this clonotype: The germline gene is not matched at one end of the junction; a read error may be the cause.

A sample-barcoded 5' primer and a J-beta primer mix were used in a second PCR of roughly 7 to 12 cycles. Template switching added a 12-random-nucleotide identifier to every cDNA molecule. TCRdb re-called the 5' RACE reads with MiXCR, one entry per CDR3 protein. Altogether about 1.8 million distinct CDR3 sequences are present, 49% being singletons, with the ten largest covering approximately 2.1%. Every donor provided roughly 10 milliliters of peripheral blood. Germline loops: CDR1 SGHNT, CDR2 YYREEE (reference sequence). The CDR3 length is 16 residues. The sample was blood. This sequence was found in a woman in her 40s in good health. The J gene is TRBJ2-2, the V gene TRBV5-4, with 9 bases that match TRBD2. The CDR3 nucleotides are TGTGCCAGCAGCCCCGGGGTAGCGGGGGTCGCCGGGGAACTGTTTTTT. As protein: CASSPGVAGVAGELFF.